The clone carrying this T cell receptor (beta chain) occurred once. This CDR3 spans 14 amino acids. The V gene lost 2 bases and the J gene lost 9 bases, with 14 bases spanning the gap. Germline V lookup: CDR1 MDHEN, CDR2 SYDVKM. Clones were read by immunoSEQ multiplex PCR, and TCRdb kept only the in-frame ones, dropping some. Of 80,000 to 90,000 clones in the sample, roughly 84% were seen once. This entry is derived from a study of blood T cell repertoires in COVID-19. The specimen sequenced was peripheral blood. The chain employs TRBV28 and TRBJ2-1, with D maybe TRBD2 (7 bases). This sequence originates from an elderly woman with COVID-19, enrolled during active disease. For the CDR3, the DNA is TGTGCCAGCAGTTTACTGGGGGGGCCATTTGAGCAGTTCTTC. It codes for CASSLLGGPFEQFF.